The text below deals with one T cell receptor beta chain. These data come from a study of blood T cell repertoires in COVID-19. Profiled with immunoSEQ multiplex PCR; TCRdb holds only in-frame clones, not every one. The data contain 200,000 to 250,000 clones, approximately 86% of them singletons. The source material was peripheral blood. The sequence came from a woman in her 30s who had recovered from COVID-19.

The CDR3 nucleotides read TGTGCCAGCAGCTTTGCAGCTGGGGCCAACGTCCTGACTTTC. Encoded protein: CASSFAAGANVLTF. The V gene is TRBV5-4, the J gene TRBJ2-6, with unresolved D. The length of the CDR3 is 14 residues. In germline, CDR1 is SGHNT, CDR2 YYREEE (reference sequence). V lost 2 bases to trimming and J lost 2 bases, with 5 bases between them.